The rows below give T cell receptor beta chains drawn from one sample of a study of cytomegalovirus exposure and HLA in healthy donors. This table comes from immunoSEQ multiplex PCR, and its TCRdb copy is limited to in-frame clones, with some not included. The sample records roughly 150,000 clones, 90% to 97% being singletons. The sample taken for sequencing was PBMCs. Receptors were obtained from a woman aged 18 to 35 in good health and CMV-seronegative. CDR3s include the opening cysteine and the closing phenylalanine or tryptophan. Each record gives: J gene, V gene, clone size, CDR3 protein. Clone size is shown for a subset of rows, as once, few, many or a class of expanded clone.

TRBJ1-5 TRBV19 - CASSEDRVGNYQPQHF
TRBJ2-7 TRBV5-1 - CASSLVRGYEQYF
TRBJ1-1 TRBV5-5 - CASSHGQLNTEAFF
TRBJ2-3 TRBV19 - CASSIAGGGTDTQYF
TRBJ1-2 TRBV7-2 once CASSSSTWTGTNYGYTF
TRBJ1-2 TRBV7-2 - CASSLVSGQGAAYGYTF
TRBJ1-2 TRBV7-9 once CASSLKVGTTGNYGYTF
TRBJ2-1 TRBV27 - CASRRGGEQFF
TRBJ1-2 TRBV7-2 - CASSFTESYTF
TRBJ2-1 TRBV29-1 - CSAQDNESYNEQFF
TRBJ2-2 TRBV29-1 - CSVKDRANTGELFF
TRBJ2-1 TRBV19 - CASSLTSGGPYNEQFF
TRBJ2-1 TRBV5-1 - CASSLTTSDEQFF
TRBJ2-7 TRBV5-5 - CASSSPTLGHYEQYF
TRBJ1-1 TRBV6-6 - CASRSGTVKAFF
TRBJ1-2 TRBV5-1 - CASSIVTGYRPDGYTF
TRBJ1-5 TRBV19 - CASSIGAGNQPQHF
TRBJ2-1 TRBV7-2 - CASRFRGGAYNEQFF
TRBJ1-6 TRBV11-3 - CASSAGQGVLQSSYNSPLHF
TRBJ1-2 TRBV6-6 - CASSRTGPTEGYTF
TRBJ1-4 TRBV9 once CASSVEGGNEKLFF
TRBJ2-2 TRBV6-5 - CASSTGLLNTGELFF
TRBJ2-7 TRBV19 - CASSTTGNLYEQYF
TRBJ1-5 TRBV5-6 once CASSLGARGYQPQHF
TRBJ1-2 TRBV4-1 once CASSQDPRGGHGYTF
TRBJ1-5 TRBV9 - CASSRQGDQPQHF
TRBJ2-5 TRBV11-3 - CASSLGLPGETQYF
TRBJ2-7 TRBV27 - CASSLGQLSYEQYF
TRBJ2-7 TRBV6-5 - CASSQPGTKKQYF
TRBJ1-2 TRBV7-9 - CASSLVAGIYGYTF
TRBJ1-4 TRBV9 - CASSPPGHAREKLFF
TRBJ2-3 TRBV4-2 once CASSRRSGGSTDTQYF
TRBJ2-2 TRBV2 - CASRGTGRTGELFF
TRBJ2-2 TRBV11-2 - CASSLRGSDTGELFF
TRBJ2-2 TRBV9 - CASSRSSGVNTGELFF
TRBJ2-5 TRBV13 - CASSPGTSGGQETQYF
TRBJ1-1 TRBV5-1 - CASSFGQRTEAFF
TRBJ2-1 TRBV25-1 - CASSELRGGLGNEQFF
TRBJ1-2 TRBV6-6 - CASGREGRYGYTF
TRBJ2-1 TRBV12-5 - CASGTEGLTEQFF
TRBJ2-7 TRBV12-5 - CASGLASYEQYF